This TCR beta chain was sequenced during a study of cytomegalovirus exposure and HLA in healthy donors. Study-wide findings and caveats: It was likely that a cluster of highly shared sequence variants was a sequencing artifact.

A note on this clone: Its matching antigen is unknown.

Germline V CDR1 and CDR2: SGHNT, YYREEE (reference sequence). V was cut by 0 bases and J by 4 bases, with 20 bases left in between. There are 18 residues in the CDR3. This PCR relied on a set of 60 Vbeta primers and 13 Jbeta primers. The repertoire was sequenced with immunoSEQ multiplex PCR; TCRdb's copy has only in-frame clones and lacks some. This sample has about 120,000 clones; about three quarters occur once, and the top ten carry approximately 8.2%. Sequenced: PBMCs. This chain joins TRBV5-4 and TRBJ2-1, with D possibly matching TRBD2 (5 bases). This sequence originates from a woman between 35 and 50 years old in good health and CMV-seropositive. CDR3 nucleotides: TGTGCCAGCAGCTTGGCCCGGGGAAGTCTTCCAAGTTACAATGAGCAGTTCTTC. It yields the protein CASSLARGSLPSYNEQFF.